The entry below describes one T cell receptor beta chain. Its specificity is not known. This specimen comes from a study of blood T cells in healthy people across ages. Overall study results and limits: As naive T cell percentage varied, TCR beta diversity correlated strongly with it. In older individuals, TCR beta diversity per million T cells was lower, falling roughly linearly with age.

Together with a sample-barcoded 5' primer, a J-beta primer mix was included in a second PCR lasting about 6 to 11 cycles. A tag from a template-switch adaptor with 12 random nucleotides marked each cDNA molecule. TCRdb reprocessed the 5' RACE reads via MiXCR and lists one record per CDR3 protein. In the table there are 700,000 or so distinct CDR3 sequences, 22% of which are singletons. Germline loops: CDR1 DFQATT, CDR2 SNEGSKA (reference sequence). This CDR3 has 12 amino acids. Trimming cost V 4 bases and J 6 bases, with 12 bases left between them. The genes are TRBV20-1 and TRBJ2-5; D assignment may be TRBD1 or TRBD2 (5 bases each). Sequenced: blood. The sequence came from a man in his 70s in good health. In DNA form, the CDR3 reads TGCAGTGCTATTTCAGGGAGTAAGACCCAGTACTTC. Its protein is CSAISGSKTQYF.